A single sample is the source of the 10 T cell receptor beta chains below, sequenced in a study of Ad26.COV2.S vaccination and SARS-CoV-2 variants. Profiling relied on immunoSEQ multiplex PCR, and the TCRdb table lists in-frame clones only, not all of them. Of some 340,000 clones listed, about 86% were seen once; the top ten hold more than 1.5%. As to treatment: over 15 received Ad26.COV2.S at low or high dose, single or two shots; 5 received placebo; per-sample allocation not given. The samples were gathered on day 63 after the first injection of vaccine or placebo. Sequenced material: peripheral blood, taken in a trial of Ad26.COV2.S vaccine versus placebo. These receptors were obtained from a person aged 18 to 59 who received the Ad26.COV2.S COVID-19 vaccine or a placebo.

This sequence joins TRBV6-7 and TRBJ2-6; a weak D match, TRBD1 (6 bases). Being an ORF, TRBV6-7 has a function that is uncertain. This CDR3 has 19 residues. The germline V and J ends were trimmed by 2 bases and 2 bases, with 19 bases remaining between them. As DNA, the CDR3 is TGTGCCAGCAGTTACGTGGGGGCTAGTGGGACACCTGGGGCCAACGTCCTGACTTTC. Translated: CASSYVGASGTPGANVLTF.

The CDR3 DNA sequence: TGTGCCACCAGTGAAAACGGGACAGGGGGCTACGAGCAGTACTTC. Its translation is CATSENGTGGYEQYF. This chain links TRBV24-1 with TRBJ2-7, with TRBD1 identical over 11 bases. The V and J ends lost 4 bases and 3 bases, in that order; junction bases with no gene match: 4. CDR3 length equals 15 residues. Germline-derived CDR1 and CDR2 are KGHDR and SFDVKD.

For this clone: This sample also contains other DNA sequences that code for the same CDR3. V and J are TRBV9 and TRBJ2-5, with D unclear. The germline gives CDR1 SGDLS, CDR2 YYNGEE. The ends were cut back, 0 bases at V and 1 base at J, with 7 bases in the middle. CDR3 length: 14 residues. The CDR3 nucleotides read TGTGCCAGCAGCGTAGGAACTACCCAAGAGACCCAGTACTTC. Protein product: CASSVGTTQETQYF.

CDR3 nucleotides: TGCAGCGTTGTCGGGCTAGCGGGGGGCACAGATACGCAGTATTTT. As protein: CSVVGLAGGTDTQYF. The V gene is TRBV29-1, the J gene TRBJ2-3, with 10 bases aligning to TRBD2. Germline V lookup: CDR1 SQVTM, CDR2 ANQGSEA. With V trimmed by 4 bases and J by 1 base, 5 bases remained unmatched. This CDR3 comprises 15 residues.

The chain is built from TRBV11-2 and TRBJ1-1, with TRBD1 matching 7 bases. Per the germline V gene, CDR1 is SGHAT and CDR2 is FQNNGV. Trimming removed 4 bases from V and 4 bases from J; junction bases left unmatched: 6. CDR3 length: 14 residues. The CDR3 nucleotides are TGTGCCAGCAGCTCCCCCAGGGGGGCCACTGAAGCTTTCTTT. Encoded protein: CASSSPRGATEAFF.

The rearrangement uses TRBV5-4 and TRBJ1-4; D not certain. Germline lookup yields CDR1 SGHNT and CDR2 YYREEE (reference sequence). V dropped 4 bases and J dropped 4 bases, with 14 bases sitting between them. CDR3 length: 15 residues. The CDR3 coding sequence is TGTGCCAGCAGCGAATATCGGGGTGGTAATGAAAAACTGTTTTTT. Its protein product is CASSEYRGGNEKLFF.

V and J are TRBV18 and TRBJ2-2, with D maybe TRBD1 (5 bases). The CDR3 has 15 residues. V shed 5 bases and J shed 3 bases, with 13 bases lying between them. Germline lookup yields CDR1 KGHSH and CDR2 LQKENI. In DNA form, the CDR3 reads TGTGCCAGCTCAGAGGACACTGCTTACACCGGGGAGCTGTTTTTT. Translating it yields CASSEDTAYTGELFF. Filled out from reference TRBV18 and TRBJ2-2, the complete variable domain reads NAGVMQNPRHLVRRRGQEARLRCSPMKGHSHVYWYRQLPEEGLKFMVYLQKENIIDESGMPKERFSAEFPKEGPSILRIQQVVRGDSAAYFCASSEDTAYTGELFFGEGSRLTVL.

DNA for the CDR3: TGCGCCAGCAGCCAAGATGGGACAGGGGTTTCGGATGAGCAGTTCTTC. This translates into CASSQDGTGVSDEQFF. The chain links TRBV4-3 to TRBJ2-1; 10 positions agree with TRBD1. With 0 bases clipped from V and 8 bases from J, the junction kept 7 bases outside the gene matches. Germline V gives CDR1 LGHNA, CDR2 YSLEER. This CDR3 is 16 amino acids long.

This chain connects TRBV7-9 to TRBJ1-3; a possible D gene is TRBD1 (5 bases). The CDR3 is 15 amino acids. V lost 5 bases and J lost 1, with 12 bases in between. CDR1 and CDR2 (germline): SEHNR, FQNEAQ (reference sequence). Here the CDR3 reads CASSLRQGSGNTIYF. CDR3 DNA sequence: TGTGCCAGCAGCCTAAGGCAGGGATCTGGAAACACCATATATTTT.

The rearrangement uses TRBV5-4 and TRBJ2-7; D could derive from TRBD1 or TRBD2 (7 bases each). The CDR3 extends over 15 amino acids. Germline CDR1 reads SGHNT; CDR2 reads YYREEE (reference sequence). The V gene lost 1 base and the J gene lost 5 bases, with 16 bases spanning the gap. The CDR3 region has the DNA TGTGCCAGCAGCTTGAAGACAGGGACTAATGACGAGCAGTACTTC. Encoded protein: CASSLKTGTNDEQYF.